This entry lists 20 T cell receptor beta chains sequenced from one sample in a study of blood T cell repertoires in COVID-19. Using immunoSEQ multiplex PCR, the repertoire was profiled, and TCRdb retains in-frame clones only, with some absent. The repertoire consists of about 27,000 clones, with 66% occurring once and the leading ten covering 7.3%. The sequencing sample was made of peripheral blood. Every receptor here comes from a man aged 55 to 69 with active or convalescent COVID-19.

Within the sample, this clone is medium-sized. The chain carries TRBV2 and TRBJ2-1; TRBD2 matches 13 bases. Germline CDR1 and CDR2: SNHLY and FYNNEI. CDR3 length: 17 residues. Trimming cost V 4 bases and J 0 bases; bases outside gene matches: 3. CDR3 residues: CASSGRLAGGSYNEQFF. The CDR3 DNA is TGTGCCAGCAGTGGAAGACTAGCGGGAGGCTCCTACAATGAGCAGTTCTTC.

A few counts support this clone. J is TRBJ1-6 and V is TRBV5-1, with 7 positions matching TRBD1. V was pared by 4 bases and J by 9 bases, with 4 bases of the junction left unmatched. Germline CDR1 reads SGHRS; CDR2 reads YFSETQ. The CDR3 sequence is 13 residues long. CDR3 protein: CASSTRQGSPLHF. CDR3 in DNA: TGCGCCAGCAGCACCCGACAGGGTTCACCCCTCCACTTT.

This clone has only one observation. V and J are TRBV20-1 and TRBJ2-2; 8 positions match TRBD1. The CDR3 runs to 13 residues. The J segment lost 5 bases and the V segment lost 3 bases, leaving 2 bases of the junction unmatched. Germline assignment: CDR1 DFQATT and CDR2 SNEGSKA (reference sequence). The CDR3 region is CSASRTGTGELFF. CDR3 nucleotides: TGCAGTGCTAGTAGGACAGGGACCGGGGAGCTGTTTTTT.

This clone was counted only a few times. The genes are TRBV7-8 and TRBJ1-1; D might be TRBD1 (5 bases). The V end was cut by 3 bases, the J end by 5 bases, with 10 bases between. CDR3 size: 13 residues. Germline loops: CDR1 SGHVS, CDR2 FQNEAQ. CDR3 sequence (DNA): TGTGCCAGCAGCTTGGGGGGTTGGACTGAAGCTTTCTTT. It yields the protein CASSLGGWTEAFF.

The chain is built from TRBV10-3 and TRBJ2-1; 8 bases agree with TRBD2. This CDR3 region has 14 residues. Looked up from germline, CDR1 is ENHRY and CDR2 is SYGVKD. Germline trimming cut 10 bases from V and 6 bases from J; bases unmatched to any gene: 11. CDR3 sequence (DNA): TGTGCCACCGAAGCGGGGGCGCCCCTCAATGAGCAGTTCTTC. It yields the protein CATEAGAPLNEQFF.

The gene calls are TRBV5-4 and TRBJ2-1; 9 nucleotides match TRBD2. This CDR3 is built from 19 residues. Trimming at V came to 4 bases and at J to 3 bases, leaving 17 bases not matched to a gene. CDR1 and CDR2 (germline): SGHNT, YYREEE (reference sequence). The CDR3 DNA is TGTGCCAGCAGCCAGAGCGGGAGGAAGGGGGGCTCCCTCTACAATGAGCAGTTCTTC. It codes for CASSQSGRKGGSLYNEQFF.

The rearrangement uses TRBV5-6 and TRBJ2-7, with D maybe TRBD1 (6 bases). The CDR3 loop spans 13 amino acids. In germline, CDR1 is SGHDT, CDR2 YYEEEE. V lost 0 bases, J lost 8 bases, and 12 bases lay in between. CDR3 DNA sequence: TGTGCCAGCAGCTTGGCGCAGGGGTTACAGCAGTACTTC. It is translated as CASSLAQGLQQYF.

The chain carries TRBV27 and TRBJ1-3; a possible D gene is TRBD1 (5 bases). Looked up from germline, CDR1 is MNHEY and CDR2 is SMNVEV (reference sequence). CDR3 size: 15 residues. V lost 5 bases and J 0 bases, leaving 11 bases between the germline ends. For the CDR3, the DNA is TGTGCCAGCAGTCGGGGGGGGTCCTCTGGAAACACCATATATTTT. It codes for CASSRGGSSGNTIYF.

In its sample, this clone was seen once. J is TRBJ1-5 and V is TRBV4-2, with 9 bases fitting TRBD1. V lost 5 bases and J lost 0; bases outside the gene matches: 5. The CDR3 runs to 16 residues. Germline values: CDR1 LGHNA, CDR2 YNFKEQ. The CDR3 DNA reads TGTGCCAGCAGCAGGCGACAGGGGGATAGCAATCAGCCCCAGCATTTT. Protein product: CASSRRQGDSNQPQHF.

The chain is built from TRBV18 and TRBJ2-6, with D possibly TRBD1 on 6 matching bases. The germline V and J ends were trimmed by 0 bases and 0 bases, with 12 bases remaining between them. Germline V gene data show CDR1 as KGHSH and CDR2 as LQKENI. CDR3 length: 18 residues. This chain's CDR3 is CASSPPGTLISGANVLTF. For the CDR3, the DNA is TGTGCCAGCTCACCACCGGGGACACTGATCTCTGGGGCCAACGTCCTGACTTTC.

The J gene is TRBJ2-7, the V gene TRBV4-1; weak D call: TRBD1 (5 bases). Trimming took 0 bases from V and 12 from J, leaving 15 bases between them. CDR3 length equals 13 residues. Germline lookup yields CDR1 MGHRA and CDR2 YSYEKL. This chain's CDR3 is CASSQELLQGLYF. The CDR3 DNA follows: TGCGCCAGCAGCCAAGAACTTCTCCAGGGTCTGTACTTC.

V usage is TRBV9 and J usage is TRBJ2-1; unclear D gene. CDR1 SGDLS and CDR2 YYNGEE come from the germline V gene. The CDR3 has 13 amino acids. V lost 4 bases, J lost 7 bases, and 12 bases lay in between. CDR3 DNA: TGTGCCAGCAGCCCCGCCGGGTGGAATGAGCAGTTCTTC. This encodes CASSPAGWNEQFF.

The chain carries TRBV3-1 (or the pseudogene TRBV3-2) and TRBJ2-3; 8 bases map to TRBD2. This CDR3 has 16 residues. V was pared by 4 bases and J by 3 bases, with 9 bases of the junction left unmatched. The germline gives CDR1 LGHDT, CDR2 YNNKEL (reference sequence). CDR3 sequence: CASSPLASGSTDTQYF. The CDR3 coding sequence is TGTGCCAGCAGCCCGCTGGCCAGCGGGAGTACAGATACGCAGTATTTT.

This chain connects TRBV5-1 to TRBJ2-2, with TRBD2 matching over 7 bases. V shed 2 bases and J 0 bases; nucleotides not matched to a gene: 10. The germline V gene encodes CDR1 SGHRS and CDR2 YFSETQ. CDR3 length: 18 amino acids. In nucleotides, the CDR3 is TGCGCCAGCAGCTTCCTTGGAGCGGGGATCTCGAACACCGGGGAGCTGTTTTTT. Translation gives CASSFLGAGISNTGELFF. Variable domain in full (rest from reference TRBV5-1 and TRBJ2-2): KAGVTQTPRYLIKTRGQQVTLSCSPISGHRSVSWYQQTPGQGLQFLFEYFSETQRNKGNFPGRFSGRQFSNSRSEMNVSTLELGDSALYLCASSFLGAGISNTGELFFGEGSRLTVL.

CDR3 amino acids: CASSPRLDKGEKLFF. The CDR3 nucleotides are TGTGCCAGCTCACCTAGATTGGACAAAGGGGAAAAACTGTTTTTT. The chain links TRBV18 to TRBJ1-4; tentative D call: TRBD1 (5 bases). The CDR3 spans 15 residues. Trimming stripped 3 bases from V and 8 bases from J, with 16 bases between. Germline loops: CDR1 KGHSH, CDR2 LQKENI.

V is TRBV27 and J is TRBJ2-5, with D possibly being TRBD2 (5 bases). This CDR3 region has 14 residues. Germline V lookup: CDR1 MNHEY, CDR2 SMNVEV (reference sequence). The germline V and J ends were trimmed by 1 base and 7 bases, with 13 bases remaining between them. The CDR3 nucleotides read TGTGCCAGCAGTTTATATGGGGTCCGGGGGACCCAGTACTTC. It is translated as CASSLYGVRGTQYF.

This clone was seen a single time. The chain has TRBV6-5 and TRBJ1-2; weak D call: TRBD1 (6 bases). CDR1 and CDR2 (germline): MNHEY, SVGAGI. V lost 7 bases, J lost 4 bases, and 16 bases lay in between. CDR3 length equals 14 residues. The DNA of the CDR3 is TGTGCCAGCAACAATTACCGGACAGTCTATGGCTACACCTTC. It translates to CASNNYRTVYGYTF.

The chain employs TRBV9 and TRBJ1-1; D may be TRBD1 (5 bases). Germline CDR1 is SGDLS and CDR2 is YYNGEE. This CDR3 region has 14 residues. The V and J ends lost 4 bases and 7 bases respectively, with 17 bases between them. The CDR3 reads CASSPSVGRGEAFF. As DNA, the CDR3 is TGTGCCAGCAGCCCCTCCGTGGGGAGGGGTGAAGCTTTCTTT. Together with reference TRBV9 and TRBJ1-1, the CDR3 gives the full variable domain: DSGVTQTPKHLITATGQRVTLRCSPRSGDLSVYWYQQSLDQGLQFLIQYYNGEERAKGNILERFSAQQFPDLHSELNLSSLELGDSALYFCASSPSVGRGEAFFGQGTRLTVV.

This clone was picked up a small number of times. The genes are TRBV6-5 and TRBJ1-5, with 8 bases lining up with TRBD1. With 6 bases clipped from V and 3 bases from J, the junction kept 4 bases outside the gene matches. The CDR3 covers 14 residues. CDR1 and CDR2 from the germline V gene are MNHEY and SVGAGI. This chain's CDR3 is CASRDRATNQPQHF. DNA of the CDR3: TGTGCCAGCAGGGACAGGGCTACCAATCAGCCCCAGCATTTT.

The chain employs TRBV5-1 and TRBJ2-5; D perhaps matches TRBD2 (7 bases). Trimming pared 4 bases from V and 5 bases from J, leaving 12 bases between. The CDR3 contains 13 residues. CDR1 and CDR2 (germline): SGHRS, YFSETQ. The CDR3 sequence is CASSRGGSETQYF. Here the CDR3 DNA reads TGCGCCAGCAGCAGGGGGGGTTCGGAGACCCAGTACTTC.